This passage covers 2 T cell receptor beta chains from one sample sequenced in a study of CD8+ T cells in alopecia areata. Treatment noted: oral pan-JAK inhibitor, 5-10 mg twice daily. Sequencing used cDNA as its template, made by extracting RNA and reverse transcribing it. The table came from immunoSEQ multiplex PCR; TCRdb's copy has only in-frame clones and leaves some out. The profile shows 110,000 or so clones, about 54% of them singletons. Sample: CD8+ T cells sorted from blood, taken at week 4, from a patient treated with tofacitinib. These receptors originate from a human donor with alopecia areata.

The rearrangement links TRBV30 to TRBJ1-5, with D possibly matching TRBD1 (6 bases). V gave up 5 bases and J gave up 4 bases, with 12 bases separating them. Germline V gene data show CDR1 as GTSNPN and CDR2 as SVGIG (reference sequence). The CDR3 length is 13 residues. The CDR3 sequence is CAWSAGENQPQHF. The CDR3 DNA reads as TGTGCCTGGTCTGCAGGGGAGAATCAGCCCCAGCATTTT.

The rearrangement joins TRBV29-1 to TRBJ2-2, with D hard to call. The V gene's germline CDR1 is SQVTM and CDR2 ANQGSEA. The CDR3 runs 13 residues. The V end was cut by 4 bases, the J end by 2 bases, with 8 bases between. The CDR3 loop is CSVAVSNTGELFF. CDR3 coding DNA: TGCAGCGTTGCGGTCAGTAACACCGGGGAGCTGTTTTTT.